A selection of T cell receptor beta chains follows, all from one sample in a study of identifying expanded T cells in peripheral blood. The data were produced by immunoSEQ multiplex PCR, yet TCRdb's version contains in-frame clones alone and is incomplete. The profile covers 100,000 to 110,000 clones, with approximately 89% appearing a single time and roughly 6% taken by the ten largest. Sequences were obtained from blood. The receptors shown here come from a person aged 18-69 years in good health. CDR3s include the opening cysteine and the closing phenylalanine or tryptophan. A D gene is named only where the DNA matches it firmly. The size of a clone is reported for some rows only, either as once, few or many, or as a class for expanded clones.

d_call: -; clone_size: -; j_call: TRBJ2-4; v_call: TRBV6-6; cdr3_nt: TGTGCCAGCAGCCCCAGGGGGGATGGGCCCAAAAACATTCAGTACTTC; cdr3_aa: CASSPRGDGPKNIQYF
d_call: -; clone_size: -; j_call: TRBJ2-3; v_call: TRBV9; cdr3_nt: TGTGCCAGCAGCGTAGGACGGACTCCTAGCACAGATACGCAGTATTTT; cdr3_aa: CASSVGRTPSTDTQYF
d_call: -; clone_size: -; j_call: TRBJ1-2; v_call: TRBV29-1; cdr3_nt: TGCAGCGTCCGAGGGGGGGAAGAGGGCTACACCTTC; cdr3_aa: CSVRGGEEGYTF
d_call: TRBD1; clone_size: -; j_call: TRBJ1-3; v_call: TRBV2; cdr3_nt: TGTGCCAGCAGCGGACAGGGCTTTGGAAACACCATATATTTT; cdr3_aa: CASSGQGFGNTIYF
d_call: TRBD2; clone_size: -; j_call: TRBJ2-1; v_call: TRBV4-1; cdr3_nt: TGCGCCAGCAGCTGGCGGGAGAACTACAATGAGCAGTTCTTC; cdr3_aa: CASSWRENYNEQFF
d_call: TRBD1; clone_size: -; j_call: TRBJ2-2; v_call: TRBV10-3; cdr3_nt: TGTGCCATCAGTGATCTCCGGGACAGGGAAACCGGGGAGCTGTTTTTT; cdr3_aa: CAISDLRDRETGELFF
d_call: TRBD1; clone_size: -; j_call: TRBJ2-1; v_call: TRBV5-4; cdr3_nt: TGTGCCAGCAGCTTTTCAGGGGGCAATGAGCAGTTCTTC; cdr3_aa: CASSFSGGNEQFF
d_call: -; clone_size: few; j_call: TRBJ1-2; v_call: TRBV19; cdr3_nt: TGTGCCAGTAGTCCCGTGGGGAGGGAAGTTAAGACCTTC; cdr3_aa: CASSPVGREVKTF
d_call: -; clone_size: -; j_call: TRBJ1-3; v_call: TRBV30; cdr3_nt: TGTGCCTGGAGGCAACAGGGACTAAGTGGAAACACCATATATTTT; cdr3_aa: CAWRQQGLSGNTIYF
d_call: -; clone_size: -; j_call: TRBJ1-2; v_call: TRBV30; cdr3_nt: TGTGCCTGGAGTGTAAAGGGGTCCTATGGCTACACCTTC; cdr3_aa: CAWSVKGSYGYTF
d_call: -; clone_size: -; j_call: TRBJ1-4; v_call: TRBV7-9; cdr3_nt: TGTGCCAGCAGCTTAGACTGGCTCGGGGAAAAACTGTTTTTT; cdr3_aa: CASSLDWLGEKLFF
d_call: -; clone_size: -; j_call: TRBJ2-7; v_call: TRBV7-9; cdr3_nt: TGTGCCAGCAGCTTAGGGTTCTACGAGCAGTACTTC; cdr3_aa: CASSLGFYEQYF
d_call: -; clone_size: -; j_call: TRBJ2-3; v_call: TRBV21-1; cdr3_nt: TGTGCCAGCAGCAAGGAAAGCACTAGCGGGGGGATCCAATACACAGATACGCAGTATTTT; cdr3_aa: CASSKESTSGGIQYTDTQYF
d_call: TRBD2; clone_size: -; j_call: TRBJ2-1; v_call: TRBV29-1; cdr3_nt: TGCAGCGTGGCCGTTAGCCGGACGGGAGGCCTTGAGCAGTTCTTC; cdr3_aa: CSVAVSRTGGLEQFF
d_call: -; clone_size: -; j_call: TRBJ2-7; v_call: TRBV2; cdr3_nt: TGTGCCAGCAGGAGGGTGGATCCTCCCACTACGGGTAGCGAGCAGTACTTC; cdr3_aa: CASRRVDPPTTGSEQYF
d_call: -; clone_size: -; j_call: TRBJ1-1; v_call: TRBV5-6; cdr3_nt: TGTGCCAGCAGCTTGGGACAGCAGATGAACACTGAAGCTTTCTTT; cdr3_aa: CASSLGQQMNTEAFF
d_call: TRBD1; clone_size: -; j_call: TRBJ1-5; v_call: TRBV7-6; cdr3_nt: TGTGCCAGCAGCCGGGACAGCGGGGTAAAGAATCAGCCCCAGCATTTT; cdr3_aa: CASSRDSGVKNQPQHF
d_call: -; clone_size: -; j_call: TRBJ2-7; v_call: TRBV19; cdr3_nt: TGTGCCAGTTCCCAAGGGGCTTCCAGACAGGGAGGTGGTGGGCAGTACTTC; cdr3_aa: CASSQGASRQGGGGQYF
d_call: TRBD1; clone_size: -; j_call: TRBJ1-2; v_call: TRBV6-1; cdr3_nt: TGTGCCAGCAGGGTGACAGGGAGCTATGGCTACACCTTC; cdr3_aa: CASRVTGSYGYTF
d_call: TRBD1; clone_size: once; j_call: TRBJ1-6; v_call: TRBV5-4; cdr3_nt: TGTGCCAGCAGCCCCGGGACAGGGGTGAGGAATAATTCACCCCTCCACTTT; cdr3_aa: CASSPGTGVRNNSPLHF
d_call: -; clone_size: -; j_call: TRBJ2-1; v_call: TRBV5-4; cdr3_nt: TGTGCCAGCAGCTTGCCAGCGGGCTCCTACAATGAGCAGTTCTTC; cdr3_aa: CASSLPAGSYNEQFF
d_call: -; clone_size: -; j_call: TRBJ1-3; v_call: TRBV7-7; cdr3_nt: TGTGCCAGCAGCCCCGGGACCCACGGAAACACCATATATTTT; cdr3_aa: CASSPGTHGNTIYF
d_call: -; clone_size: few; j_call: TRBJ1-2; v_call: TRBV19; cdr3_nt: TGTGCCAGTGGCAGATATGGCTACACCTTC; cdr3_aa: CASGRYGYTF
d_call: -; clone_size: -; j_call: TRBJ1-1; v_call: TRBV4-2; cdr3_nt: TGTGCCAGCAGCCAAGAAACCCAGGGAGAAGCTTTCTTT; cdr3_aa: CASSQETQGEAFF
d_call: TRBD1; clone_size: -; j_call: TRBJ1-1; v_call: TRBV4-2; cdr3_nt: TGTGCCAGCAGCCAATCCGGCGGGACAGGGGGAACTGAAGCTTTCTTT; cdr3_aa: CASSQSGGTGGTEAFF
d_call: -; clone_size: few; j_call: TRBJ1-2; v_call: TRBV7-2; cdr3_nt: TGTGCCAGCAGCTTAGCTTCCGACAGCTTTATCTATGGCTACACCTTC; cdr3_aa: CASSLASDSFIYGYTF
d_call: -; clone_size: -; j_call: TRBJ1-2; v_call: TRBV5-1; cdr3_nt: TGCGCCAGCAGCTTGGAAGACGACAGGCTGGGGGGCTACACCTTC; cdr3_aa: CASSLEDDRLGGYTF
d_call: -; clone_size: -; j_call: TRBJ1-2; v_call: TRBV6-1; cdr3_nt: TGTGCCAGCAGTGATCTGGGGACGGGGTATGGCTACACCTTC; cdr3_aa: CASSDLGTGYGYTF
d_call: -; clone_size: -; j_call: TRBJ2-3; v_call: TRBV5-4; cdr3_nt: TGTGCCAGCAGCTTAGGGGGGGTTAGCACAGATACGCAGTATTTT; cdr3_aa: CASSLGGVSTDTQYF
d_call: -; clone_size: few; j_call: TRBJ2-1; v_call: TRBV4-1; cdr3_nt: TGCGCCAGCAGCCAAGATGGACTTTCGATGCAGTTCTTC; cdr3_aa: CASSQDGLSMQFF
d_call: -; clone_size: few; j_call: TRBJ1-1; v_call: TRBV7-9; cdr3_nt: TGTGCCAGCAGCTTAAATCGGGACACTGAAGCTTTCTTT; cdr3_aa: CASSLNRDTEAFF
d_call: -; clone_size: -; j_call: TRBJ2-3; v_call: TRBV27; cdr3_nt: TGTGCCAGCAGAAGACTAATGAGCACAGATACGCAGTATTTT; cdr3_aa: CASRRLMSTDTQYF
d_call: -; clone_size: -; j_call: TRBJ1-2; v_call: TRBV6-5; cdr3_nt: TGTGCCAGCAGTCGAGGGAGCCCTAACTATGGCTACACCTTC; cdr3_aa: CASSRGSPNYGYTF
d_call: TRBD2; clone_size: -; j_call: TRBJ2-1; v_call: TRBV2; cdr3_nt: TGTGCCAGCAGTGAACCACTAGCGGGGGGGCGTAATGAGCAGTTCTTC; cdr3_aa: CASSEPLAGGRNEQFF
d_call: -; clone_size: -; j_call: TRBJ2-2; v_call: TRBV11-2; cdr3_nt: TGTGCCAGCAGCCCGCGGCGGGGCGCTACCGGGGAGCTGTTTTTT; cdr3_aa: CASSPRRGATGELFF
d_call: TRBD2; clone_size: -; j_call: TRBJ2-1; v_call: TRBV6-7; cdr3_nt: TGTGCCAGCAGTGAAGAAGCGGGGGGGCCAAATGAGCAGTTCTTC; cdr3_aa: CASSEEAGGPNEQFF
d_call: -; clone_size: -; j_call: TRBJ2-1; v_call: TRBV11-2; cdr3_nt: TGTGCCAGCAGCCGCACCGGGACACTTACCTACAATGAGCAGTTCTTC; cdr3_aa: CASSRTGTLTYNEQFF
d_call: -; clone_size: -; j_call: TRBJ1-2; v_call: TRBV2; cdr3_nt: TGTGCCAGCAAGGGAGGGTCCAACTATGGCTACACCTTC; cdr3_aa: CASKGGSNYGYTF
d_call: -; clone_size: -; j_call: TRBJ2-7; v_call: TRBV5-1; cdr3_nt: TGCGCCAGCAGTTCTCCAGGGGAGAGCTACGAGCAGTACTTC; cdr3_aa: CASSSPGESYEQYF
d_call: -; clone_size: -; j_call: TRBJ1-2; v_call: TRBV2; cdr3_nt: TGTGCCAGCAGCCAGGGAGAAAACTATGGCTACACCTTC; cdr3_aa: CASSQGENYGYTF
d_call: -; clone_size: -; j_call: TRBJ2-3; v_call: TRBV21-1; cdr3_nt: TGTGCCAGCAGCAAAGCTATAGAAAGGGGCCCAGATACGCAGTATTTT; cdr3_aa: CASSKAIERGPDTQYF
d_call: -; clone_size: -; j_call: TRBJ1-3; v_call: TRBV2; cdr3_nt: TGTGCCAGCAGTTTGGACAGAACGAACACCATATATTTT; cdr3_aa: CASSLDRTNTIYF
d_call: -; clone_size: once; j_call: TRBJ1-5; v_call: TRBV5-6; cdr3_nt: TGTGCCAGCAGCGACCGAGGTGGTTTTCAGCCCCAGCATTTT; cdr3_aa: CASSDRGGFQPQHF
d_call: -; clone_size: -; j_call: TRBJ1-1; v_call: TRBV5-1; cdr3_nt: TGCGCCAGCAGCCTAGACGGAAACTACCAAAACACTGAAGCTTTCTTT; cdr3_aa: CASSLDGNYQNTEAFF
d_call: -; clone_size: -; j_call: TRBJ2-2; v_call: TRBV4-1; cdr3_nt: TGCGCCAGCAGCCTCTGGGCCGGGCAGAACACCGGGGAGCTGTTTTTT; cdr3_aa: CASSLWAGQNTGELFF
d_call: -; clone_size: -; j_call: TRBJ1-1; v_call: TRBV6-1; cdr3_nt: TGTGCCAGCAGTGAAGTACCGGAGGCGAACACTGAAGCTTTCTTT; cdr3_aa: CASSEVPEANTEAFF
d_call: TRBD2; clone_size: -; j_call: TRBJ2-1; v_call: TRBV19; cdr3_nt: TGTGCCAGCTGGGGAGCTAGCGGACGACTCTTC; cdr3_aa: CASWGASGRLF
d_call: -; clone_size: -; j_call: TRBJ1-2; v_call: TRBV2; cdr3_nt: TGTGCCAGCAGTGATTCCTGGCAGCCTTTCAACTATGGCTACACCTTC; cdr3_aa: CASSDSWQPFNYGYTF
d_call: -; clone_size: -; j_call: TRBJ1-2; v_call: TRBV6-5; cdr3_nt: TGTGCCAGCAGACCAGCGGGGGGCCGGGACTATGGCTACACCTTC; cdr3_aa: CASRPAGGRDYGYTF
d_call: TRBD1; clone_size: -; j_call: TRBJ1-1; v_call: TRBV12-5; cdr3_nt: TGTGCTAGTGGACCCCAGGGGGCCTACACTGAAGCTTTCTTT; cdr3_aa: CASGPQGAYTEAFF
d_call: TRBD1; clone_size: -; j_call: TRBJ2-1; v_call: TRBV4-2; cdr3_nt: TGTGCCAGCAGCCAAGGGACAGGGTTTTTTGAGCAGTTCTTC; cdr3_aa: CASSQGTGFFEQFF
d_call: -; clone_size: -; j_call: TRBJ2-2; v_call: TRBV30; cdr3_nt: TGTGCCTGGAGCTTCCCTAGTATAGCCGGGGAGCTGTTTTTT; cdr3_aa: CAWSFPSIAGELFF